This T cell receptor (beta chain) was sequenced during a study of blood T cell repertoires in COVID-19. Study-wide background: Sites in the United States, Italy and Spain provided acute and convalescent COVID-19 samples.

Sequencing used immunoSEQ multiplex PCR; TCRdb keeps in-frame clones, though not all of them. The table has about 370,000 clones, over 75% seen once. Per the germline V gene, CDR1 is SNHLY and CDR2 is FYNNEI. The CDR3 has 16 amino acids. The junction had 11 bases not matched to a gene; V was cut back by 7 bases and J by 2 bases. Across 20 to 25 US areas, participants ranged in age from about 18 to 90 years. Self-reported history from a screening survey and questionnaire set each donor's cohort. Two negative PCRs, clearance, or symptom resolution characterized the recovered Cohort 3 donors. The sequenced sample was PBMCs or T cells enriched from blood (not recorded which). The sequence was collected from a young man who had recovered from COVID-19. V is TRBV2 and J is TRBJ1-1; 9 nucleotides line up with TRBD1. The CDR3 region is CASIPGQGRGNTEAFF. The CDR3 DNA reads TGTGCCAGCATCCCGGGACAGGGACGAGGCAACACTGAAGCTTTCTTT.